The 28 T cell receptor beta chains below all came from one sample that was sequenced in a study of cytomegalovirus exposure and HLA in healthy donors (dated by TCRdb to the late 2010s). Libraries were constructed by the immunoSEQ multiplex PCR assay. For the multiplex PCR, a mixture combining 60 forward primers for TCR Vbeta segments and 13 reverse primers for TCR Jbeta segments was used. The table was pulled from immuneACCESS by TCRdb, which kept in-frame rearrangements only. Such tables lose some clones; where checked, under half of the loss comes from unresolved V genes, and the rest has no known cause. The sample table holds around 100,000 clones, of which more than 75% were seen once. The ten largest clones capture more than 3% of the sample. The sequencing input was PBMCs. The receptors shown here come from a woman between 45 and 60 years old in good health and CMV-seropositive.

This chain links TRBV12-5 with TRBJ2-2, with a possible D match to TRBD1 (7 bases). V gave up 8 bases and J gave up 3 bases, with 13 bases separating them. This CDR3 has 14 amino acids. The V gene's germline CDR1 is LGHNT and CDR2 FRNRAP. The CDR3 coding sequence is TGTGCTAGTAGGAGGGGGCTGGACACCGGGGAGCTGTTTTTT. This encodes CASRRGLDTGELFF.

The chain couples TRBV5-1 to TRBJ2-1; tentatively, D is TRBD1 (6 bases). The V and J ends lost 4 bases and 7 bases respectively, with 18 bases between them. The CDR3 extends over 15 amino acids. Germline V gene lookup returns CDR1 SGHRS and CDR2 YFSETQ. CDR3 nucleotide sequence: TGCGCCAGCAGCCCAGCAGGGGCAGGGATGAATGAGCAGTTCTTC. Translating it yields CASSPAGAGMNEQFF.

This clone was found a few times. The chain joins TRBV7-6 to TRBJ1-1, with TRBD1 matching over 7 bases. Germline V gene lookup returns CDR1 SGHVS and CDR2 FNYEAQ. The CDR3 is 14 residues long. Trimming at V came to 4 bases and at J to 1 base, leaving 3 bases not matched to a gene. This CDR3 reads CASSSDRTNTEAFF. The CDR3 DNA is TGTGCCAGCAGCTCGGACAGGACGAACACTGAAGCTTTCTTT.

In its sample, this clone was seen once. DNA of the CDR3: TGTGCCAGCAGTCTTTCAGGGGGCACGGGAAACACCATATATTTT. This gives the protein CASSLSGGTGNTIYF. The chain employs TRBV6-6 and TRBJ1-3, with 8 bases that match TRBD1. Germline CDR1 and CDR2: MNHNY and SVGAGI (reference sequence). The V and J ends lost 5 bases and 4 bases, in that order; junction bases with no gene match: 7. The CDR3 is 15 residues long.

The V call is TRBV9, the J call TRBJ2-2, with TRBD2 matching over 8 bases. This CDR3 contains 17 residues. With 0 bases clipped from V and 7 bases from J, the junction kept 11 bases outside the gene matches. Germline V lookup: CDR1 SGDLS, CDR2 YYNGEE. CDR3 in DNA: TGTGCCAGCAGCGTAGGAAGTAGCGGGGCCTACAACGGGGAGCTGTTTTTT. Residues: CASSVGSSGAYNGELFF.

The chain has TRBV30 and TRBJ1-1; 10 bases match TRBD1. V gave up 4 bases and J gave up 6 bases; unmatched junction bases: 14. The CDR3 length is 16 residues. Germline CDR1 GTSNPN, CDR2 SVGIG (reference sequence). The chain's CDR3 is CAWTPLRGQGKPEAFF. The CDR3 DNA reads TGTGCCTGGACGCCCTTAAGGGGACAGGGGAAGCCTGAAGCTTTCTTT.

The chain links TRBV27 to TRBJ1-1; 9 positions agree with TRBD1. CDR1 is MNHEY and CDR2 is SMNVEV in the germline V gene (reference sequence). The CDR3 is made up of 14 amino acids. With V trimmed by 4 bases and J by 0 bases, 0 bases remained unmatched. CDR3 loop: CASSWTGVNTEAFF. In DNA form, the CDR3 reads TGTGCCAGCAGTTGGACAGGGGTGAACACTGAAGCTTTCTTT.

The gene calls are TRBV29-1 and TRBJ1-5; 7 bases are a match to TRBD1. Germline-derived CDR1 and CDR2 are SQVTM and ANQGSEA. The CDR3 length is 15 residues. Trimming took 6 bases from V and 5 from J; bases not matched to a gene: 13. Here the CDR3 reads CSVPSIQGPDQPQHF. CDR3 nucleotides: TGCAGCGTCCCCTCTATACAGGGGCCGGATCAGCCCCAGCATTTT.

This chain joins TRBV25-1 and TRBJ2-7, with a weak D call TRBD1 (6 bases). This CDR3 spans 14 amino acids. V gave up 2 bases and J gave up 5 bases, with 13 bases separating them. Germline CDR1 MGHDK, CDR2 SYGVNS. DNA of the CDR3: TGTGCCAGCAGTGAACCAGGGGCCATACACGAGCAGTACTTC. This translates into CASSEPGAIHEQYF.

The chain carries TRBV30 and TRBJ1-1; D not certain. The V and J ends lost 3 bases and 4 bases respectively, with 15 bases between them. This CDR3 has 14 amino acids. Germline values: CDR1 GTSNPN, CDR2 SVGIG (reference sequence). CDR3 loop: CAWRVLGVRTEAFF. In DNA form, the CDR3 reads TGTGCCTGGAGGGTTCTAGGAGTACGCACTGAAGCTTTCTTT.

V usage is TRBV6-5 and J usage is TRBJ2-5; 7 bases match TRBD1. The CDR3 runs 14 residues. Trimming removed 7 bases from V and 5 bases from J; junction bases left unmatched: 10. Germline CDR1 reads MNHEY; CDR2 reads SVGAGI. CDR3 in amino acids: CASTRLGQLETQYF. For the CDR3, the DNA is TGTGCCAGCACTCGATTGGGACAGCTGGAGACCCAGTACTTC.

The V call is TRBV5-6, the J call TRBJ1-5; TRBD1 matches at 8 bases. Germline trimming cut 4 bases from V and 5 bases from J; bases unmatched to any gene: 5. The CDR3 runs to 14 residues. The germline CDR1 and CDR2 sequences are SGHDT and YYEEEE. This CDR3 is CASSPRTGHQPQHF. The CDR3 DNA reads as TGTGCCAGCAGCCCGAGGACAGGGCATCAGCCCCAGCATTTT. The whole variable domain, remainder taken from reference TRBV5-6 and TRBJ1-5, is DAGVTQSPTHLIKTRGQQVTLRCSPKSGHDTVSWYQQALGQGPQFIFQYYEEEERQRGNFPDRFSGHQFPNYSSELNVNALLLGDSALYLCASSPRTGHQPQHFGDGTRLSIL.

CDR3 region: CASKGDRTEAFF. CDR3 sequence (DNA): TGTGCCAGCAAGGGGGATCGGACTGAAGCTTTCTTT. The V gene is TRBV25-1, the J gene TRBJ1-1, with a possible D match to TRBD1 (6 bases). The CDR3 extends over 12 amino acids. V shed 7 bases and J shed 5 bases, with 11 bases lying between them. The germline V gene has CDR1 MGHDK and CDR2 SYGVNS. Full variable domain (missing parts from reference TRBV25-1 and TRBJ1-1): EADIYQTPRYLVIGTGKKITLECSQTMGHDKMYWYQQDPGMELHLIHYSYGVNSTEKGDLSSESTVSRIRTEHFPLTLESARPSHTSQYLCASKGDRTEAFFGQGTRLTVV.

V gene TRBV5-6 combines with J gene TRBJ1-2; 8 nucleotides match TRBD1. Germline V gene sequence: CDR1 SGHDT, CDR2 YYEEEE. This CDR3 spans 15 amino acids. The ends lost 4 bases at V and 3 bases at J; junction bases unmatched: 8. CDR3 in amino acids: CASSHEDRGYYGYTF. CDR3 coding DNA: TGTGCCAGCAGCCACGAAGACAGGGGATACTATGGCTACACCTTC.

The chain carries TRBV10-3 and TRBJ1-1; no firm D call. The CDR3 is 14 amino acids. V lost 3 bases to trimming and J lost 0 bases, with 8 bases between them. Germline V gives CDR1 ENHRY, CDR2 SYGVKD. Here the CDR3 DNA reads TGTGCCATCAGTGAAAGCCCCATGAACACTGAAGCTTTCTTT. This sequence encodes CAISESPMNTEAFF.

This clone has a handful of counts. The genes are TRBV5-6 and TRBJ1-2; a weak D match, TRBD1 (5 bases). The CDR3 spans 14 residues. V lost 2 bases, J lost 4 bases, and 12 bases lay in between. Germline assignment: CDR1 SGHDT and CDR2 YYEEEE. CDR3 DNA sequence: TGTGCCAGCAGCTTTCCAGGGTCCTCCTATGGCTACACCTTC. Its protein product is CASSFPGSSYGYTF.

The genes are TRBV6-6 and TRBJ1-2, with D uncertain. There are 12 residues in the CDR3. Per the germline V gene, CDR1 is MNHNY and CDR2 is SVGAGI (reference sequence). V lost 7 bases and J lost 2, with 8 bases in between. As DNA, the CDR3 is TGTGCCAGCAACGAGGGCAACTATGGCTACACCTTC. It specifies CASNEGNYGYTF.

Only one count was recorded for this clone. The chain is built from TRBV6-5 and TRBJ2-3, with 8 bases identical to TRBD2. The CDR3 contains 15 residues. Germline CDR1 MNHEY, CDR2 SVGAGI. V lost 5 bases to trimming and J lost 2 bases; unmatched junction nucleotides: 6. The DNA for the CDR3 is TGTGCCAGCAGTCCTAGCGGGCCCGACACAGATACGCAGTATTTT. Protein sequence: CASSPSGPDTDTQYF.

This clone was seen a few times. V gene TRBV10-3 combines with J gene TRBJ2-3; 8 bases are shared with TRBD1. Trimming removed 4 bases from V and 4 bases from J; junction bases left unmatched: 10. This CDR3 has 16 amino acids. Germline CDR1 ENHRY, CDR2 SYGVKD. The CDR3 protein is CAISARQGLVADTQYF. CDR3 DNA: TGTGCCATCAGTGCCAGACAGGGGTTAGTGGCAGATACGCAGTATTTT.

This sequence joins TRBV7-9 and TRBJ2-5; 12 bases map to TRBD2. The V gene end was trimmed by 5 bases and the J gene end by 1 base; junction bases not matched to a gene: 5. Looked up from germline, CDR1 is SEHNR and CDR2 is FQNEAQ (reference sequence). The CDR3 length is 16 residues. CDR3 bases: TGTGCCAGCAGCATCCTGACTAGCGGGGGCCAAGAGACCCAGTACTTC. Its protein product is CASSILTSGGQETQYF.

The chain combines TRBV18 with TRBJ2-5, with D perhaps matching TRBD2 (5 bases). The germline V and J ends were trimmed by 0 bases and 2 bases, with 10 bases remaining between them. This CDR3 contains 15 residues. Germline loops: CDR1 KGHSH, CDR2 LQKENI. The CDR3 sequence: CASSPPASRQETQYF. In DNA, the CDR3 is TGTGCCAGCTCACCACCGGCTAGCAGACAAGAGACCCAGTACTTC.

The table lists this clone with a count of one. The chain links TRBV10-1 to TRBJ2-1; D possibly corresponds to TRBD2 (7 bases). Germline loops: CDR1 WNHNN, CDR2 SYGVQD (reference sequence). V lost 9 bases and J 9 bases, leaving 21 bases between the germline ends. The CDR3 runs 14 residues. The chain's CDR3 is CASSVRGAVGEQFF. In DNA, the CDR3 is TGCGCCAGTTCCGTCCGGGGGGCCGTAGGTGAGCAGTTCTTC.

The chain carries TRBV12-5 and TRBJ2-2; D is undetermined. The CDR3 spans 14 residues. CDR1 and CDR2 from the germline V gene are LGHNT and FRNRAP. V lost 7 bases, J lost 4 bases, and 13 bases lay in between. CDR3 nucleotide sequence: TGTGCTAGTGACCAAAGACTGAGCACCGGGGAGCTGTTTTTT. It specifies CASDQRLSTGELFF.

V and J are TRBV5-4 and TRBJ1-2; possibly TRBD1 for D (5 bases). In germline, CDR1 is SGHNT, CDR2 YYREEE (reference sequence). V was clipped by 4 bases and J by 7 bases, with 11 bases between them. The CDR3 has 12 residues. DNA for the CDR3: TGTGCCAGCAGCCCCGGACATAGTGGCTACACCTTC. This translates into CASSPGHSGYTF.

The chain employs TRBV9 and TRBJ1-3; 7 bases are shared with TRBD1. Germline assignment: CDR1 SGDLS and CDR2 YYNGEE. V gave up 3 bases and J gave up 2 bases; unmatched junction bases: 20. This CDR3 is 20 amino acids long. CDR3 nucleotide sequence: TGTGCCAGCAGCGCCCCCCTTCCGGGACAGACTTCTGGAACTGGAAACACCATATATTTT. It yields the protein CASSAPLPGQTSGTGNTIYF. Complete variable domain (other parts from reference TRBV9 and TRBJ1-3): DSGVTQTPKHLITATGQRVTLRCSPRSGDLSVYWYQQSLDQGLQFLIQYYNGEERAKGNILERFSAQQFPDLHSELNLSSLELGDSALYFCASSAPLPGQTSGTGNTIYFGEGSWLTVV.

The rearrangement uses TRBV7-3 and TRBJ2-7, with TRBD2 identical over 11 bases. CDR3 length: 18 residues. Germline CDR1 and CDR2: SGHTA and FQGTGA. V was pared by 5 bases and J by 2 bases, with 14 bases of the junction left unmatched. The CDR3 reads CASSPHGHTSGGTYEQYF. In nucleotides, the CDR3 is TGTGCCAGCAGCCCTCACGGCCATACTAGCGGGGGTACCTACGAGCAGTACTTC. The full variable domain, its missing parts supplied by reference TRBV7-3 and TRBJ2-7, is GAGVSQTPSNKVTEKGKYVELRCDPISGHTALYWYRQSLGQGPEFLIYFQGTGAADDSGLPNDRFFAVRPEGSVSTLKIQRTERGDSAVYLCASSPHGHTSGGTYEQYFGPGTRLTVT.

The chain is built from TRBV9 and TRBJ2-1; 15 bases align to TRBD2. The CDR3 is 16 amino acids. J lost 6 bases, V lost 4 bases, and 5 bases had no gene match. Germline loops: CDR1 SGDLS, CDR2 YYNGEE. The CDR3 region is CASSSAGLAGGNEQFF. The CDR3 nucleotides read TGTGCCAGCAGCTCAGCGGGACTAGCGGGAGGCAATGAGCAGTTCTTC. Using reference TRBV9 and TRBJ2-1 for the parts outside the CDR3, the full variable domain is DSGVTQTPKHLITATGQRVTLRCSPRSGDLSVYWYQQSLDQGLQFLIQYYNGEERAKGNILERFSAQQFPDLHSELNLSSLELGDSALYFCASSSAGLAGGNEQFFGPGTRLTVL.

This clone showed up just a few times. Different DNA sequences within this sample yield the same CDR3. The chain recombines TRBV5-1 with TRBJ1-6; 11 bases align to TRBD1. This CDR3 contains 15 residues. V lost 1 base, J lost 10 bases, and 4 bases stayed unmatched. Germline assignment: CDR1 SGHRS and CDR2 YFSETQ. The CDR3 nucleotides are TGCGCCAGCAGCTTGAAGGGACAGGGGGACTCACCCCTCCACTTT. Its protein product is CASSLKGQGDSPLHF. The full variable domain, completed using reference TRBV5-1 and TRBJ1-6, is KAGVTQTPRYLIKTRGQQVTLSCSPISGHRSVSWYQQTPGQGLQFLFEYFSETQRNKGNFPGRFSGRQFSNSRSEMNVSTLELGDSALYLCASSLKGQGDSPLHFGNGTRLTVT.